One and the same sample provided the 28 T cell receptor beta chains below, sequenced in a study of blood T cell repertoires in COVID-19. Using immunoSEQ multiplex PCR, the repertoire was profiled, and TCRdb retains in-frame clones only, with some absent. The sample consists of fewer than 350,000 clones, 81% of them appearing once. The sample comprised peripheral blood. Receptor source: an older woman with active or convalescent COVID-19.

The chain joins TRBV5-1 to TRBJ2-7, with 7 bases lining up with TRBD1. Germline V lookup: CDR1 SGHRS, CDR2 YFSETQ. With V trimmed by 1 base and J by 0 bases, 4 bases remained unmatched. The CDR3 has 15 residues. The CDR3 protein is CASSLWDRSSYEQYF. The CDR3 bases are TGCGCCAGCAGCTTGTGGGACAGAAGCTCCTACGAGCAGTACTTC. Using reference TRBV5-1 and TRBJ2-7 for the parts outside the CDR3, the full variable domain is KAGVTQTPRYLIKTRGQQVTLSCSPISGHRSVSWYQQTPGQGLQFLFEYFSETQRNKGNFPGRFSGRQFSNSRSEMNVSTLELGDSALYLCASSLWDRSSYEQYFGPGTRLTVT.

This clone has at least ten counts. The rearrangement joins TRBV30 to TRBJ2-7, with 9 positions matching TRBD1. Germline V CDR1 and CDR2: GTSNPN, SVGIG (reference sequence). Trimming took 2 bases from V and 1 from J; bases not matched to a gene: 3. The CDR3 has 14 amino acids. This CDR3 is CAWSTGQGSYEQYF. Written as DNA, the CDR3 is TGTGCCTGGAGTACCGGACAGGGGTCCTACGAGCAGTACTTC.

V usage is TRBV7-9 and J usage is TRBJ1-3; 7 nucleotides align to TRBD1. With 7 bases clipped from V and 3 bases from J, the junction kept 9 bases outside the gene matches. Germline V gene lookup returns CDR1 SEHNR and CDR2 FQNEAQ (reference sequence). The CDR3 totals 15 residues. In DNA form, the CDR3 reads TGTGCCAGCATGGCTTTAGGGACAGTTGGAAACACCATATATTTT. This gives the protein CASMALGTVGNTIYF.

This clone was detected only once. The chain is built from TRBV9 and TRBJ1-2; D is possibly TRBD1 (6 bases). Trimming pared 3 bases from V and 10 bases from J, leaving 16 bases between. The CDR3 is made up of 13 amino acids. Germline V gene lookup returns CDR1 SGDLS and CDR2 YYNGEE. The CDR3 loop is CASSAGNREDYTF. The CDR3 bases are TGTGCCAGCAGCGCAGGGAACAGGGAAGACTACACCTTC.

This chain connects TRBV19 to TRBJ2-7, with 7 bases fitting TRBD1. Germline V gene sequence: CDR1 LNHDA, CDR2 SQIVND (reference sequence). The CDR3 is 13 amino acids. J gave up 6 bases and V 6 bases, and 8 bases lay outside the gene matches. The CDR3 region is CASRPRGGGEQYF. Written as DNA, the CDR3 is TGTGCCAGTAGACCAAGAGGGGGCGGCGAGCAGTACTTC.

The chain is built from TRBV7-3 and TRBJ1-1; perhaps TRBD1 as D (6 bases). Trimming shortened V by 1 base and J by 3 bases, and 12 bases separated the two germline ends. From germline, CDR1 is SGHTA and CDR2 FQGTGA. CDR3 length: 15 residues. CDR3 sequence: CASSLRGQGYTEAFF. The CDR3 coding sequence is TGTGCCAGCAGCTTAAGGGGGCAGGGCTACACTGAAGCTTTCTTT.

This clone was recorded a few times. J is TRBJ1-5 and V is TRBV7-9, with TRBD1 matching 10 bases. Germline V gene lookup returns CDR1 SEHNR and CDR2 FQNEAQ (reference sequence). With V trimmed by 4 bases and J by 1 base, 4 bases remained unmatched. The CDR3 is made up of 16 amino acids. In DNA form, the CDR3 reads TGTGCCAGCAGCTCCGGGACAGGGGTAAGCAATCAGCCCCAGCATTTT. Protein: CASSSGTGVSNQPQHF.

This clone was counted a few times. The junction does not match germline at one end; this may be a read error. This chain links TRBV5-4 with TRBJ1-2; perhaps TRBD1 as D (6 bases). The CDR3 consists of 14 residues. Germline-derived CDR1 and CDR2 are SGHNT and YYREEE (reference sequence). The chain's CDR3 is CASSLAKGTTGLYF. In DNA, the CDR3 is TGTGCCAGCAGCTTGGCCAAGGGTACGACAGGCTTGTACTTC.

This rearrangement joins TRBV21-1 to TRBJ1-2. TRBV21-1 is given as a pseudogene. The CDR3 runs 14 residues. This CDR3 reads CASSKERSNYGYTF. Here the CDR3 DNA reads TGTGCCAGCAGCAAAGAAAGGAGTAACTATGGCTACACCTTC.

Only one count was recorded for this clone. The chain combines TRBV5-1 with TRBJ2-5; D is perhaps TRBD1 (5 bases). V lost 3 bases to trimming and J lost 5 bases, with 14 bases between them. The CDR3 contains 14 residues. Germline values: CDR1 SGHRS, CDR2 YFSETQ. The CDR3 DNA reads TGCGCCAGCAGCTCAGGGAATTCGGAGGAGACCCAGTACTTC. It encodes CASSSGNSEETQYF.

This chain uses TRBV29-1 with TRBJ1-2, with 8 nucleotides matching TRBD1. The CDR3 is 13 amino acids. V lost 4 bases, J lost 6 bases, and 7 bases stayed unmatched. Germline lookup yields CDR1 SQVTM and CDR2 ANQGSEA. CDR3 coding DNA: TGCAGCGTTGGGATAACAGGGGGGGATGGCTACACCTTC. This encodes CSVGITGGDGYTF.

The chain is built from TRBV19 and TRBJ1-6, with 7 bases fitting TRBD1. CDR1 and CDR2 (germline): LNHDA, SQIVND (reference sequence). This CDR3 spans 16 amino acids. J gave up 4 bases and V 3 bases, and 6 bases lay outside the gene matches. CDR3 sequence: CASSMGDSHYNSPLHF. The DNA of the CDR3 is TGTGCCAGTAGTATGGGGGACAGTCATTATAATTCACCCCTCCACTTT.

CDR3 region: CASSMGTSGGAMETQYF. CDR3 nucleotide sequence: TGTGCCAGTAGTATGGGGACTAGCGGGGGGGCGATGGAGACCCAGTACTTC. This chain links TRBV19 with TRBJ2-5; 16 nucleotides align to TRBD2. Germline CDR1 reads LNHDA; CDR2 reads SQIVND (reference sequence). Trimming took 3 bases from V and 5 from J; bases not matched to a gene: 6. The CDR3 contains 17 residues.

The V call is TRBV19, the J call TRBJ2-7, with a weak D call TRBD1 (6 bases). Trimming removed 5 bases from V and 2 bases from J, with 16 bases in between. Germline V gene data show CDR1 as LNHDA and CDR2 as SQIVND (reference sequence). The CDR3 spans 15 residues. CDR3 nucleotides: TGTGCCAGTAGTCCTCCAGGGGCGCGGGCCTACGAGCAGTACTTC. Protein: CASSPPGARAYEQYF.

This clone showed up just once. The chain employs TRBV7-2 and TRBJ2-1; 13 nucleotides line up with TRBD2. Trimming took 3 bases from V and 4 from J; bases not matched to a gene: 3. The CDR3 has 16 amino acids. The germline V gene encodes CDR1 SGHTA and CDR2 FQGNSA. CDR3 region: CASSFELAGGYNEQFF. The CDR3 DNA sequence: TGTGCCAGCAGCTTCGAACTAGCGGGGGGGTACAATGAGCAGTTCTTC.

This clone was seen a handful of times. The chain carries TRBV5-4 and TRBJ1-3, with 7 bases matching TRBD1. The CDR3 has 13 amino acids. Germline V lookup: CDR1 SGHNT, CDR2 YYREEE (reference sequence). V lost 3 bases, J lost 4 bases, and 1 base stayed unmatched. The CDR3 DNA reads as TGTGCCAGCAGCTCACAGGGGGGAAACACCATATATTTT. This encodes CASSSQGGNTIYF.

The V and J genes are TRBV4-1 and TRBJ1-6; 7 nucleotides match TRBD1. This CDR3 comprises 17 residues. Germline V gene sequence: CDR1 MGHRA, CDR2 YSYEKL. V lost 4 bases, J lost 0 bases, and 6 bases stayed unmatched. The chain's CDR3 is CASSLGQAHSYNSPLHF. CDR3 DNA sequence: TGCGCCAGCAGCCTAGGACAGGCGCACTCCTATAATTCACCCCTCCACTTT.

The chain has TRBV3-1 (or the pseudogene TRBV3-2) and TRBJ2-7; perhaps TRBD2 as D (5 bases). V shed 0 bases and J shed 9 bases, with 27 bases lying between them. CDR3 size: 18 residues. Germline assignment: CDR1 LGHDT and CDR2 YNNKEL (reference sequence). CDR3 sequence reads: CASSQDNFFWDPTGRQYF. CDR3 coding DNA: TGTGCCAGCAGCCAAGATAACTTCTTTTGGGATCCAACGGGGAGGCAGTACTTC.

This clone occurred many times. CDR3 sequence reads: CASSLGTGFKTEAFF. Written as DNA, the CDR3 is TGCGCCAGCAGCTTGGGGACAGGGTTTAAGACTGAAGCTTTCTTT. The chain links TRBV5-1 to TRBJ1-1; the match to TRBD1 covers 8 bases. This CDR3 is built from 15 residues. V was pared by 0 bases and J by 5 bases, with 6 bases of the junction left unmatched. The germline V gene encodes CDR1 SGHRS and CDR2 YFSETQ.

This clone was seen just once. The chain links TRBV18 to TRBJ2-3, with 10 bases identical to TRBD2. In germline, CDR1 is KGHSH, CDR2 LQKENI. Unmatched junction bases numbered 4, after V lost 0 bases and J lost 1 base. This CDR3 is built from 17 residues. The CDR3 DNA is TGTGCCAGCTCACCACCCTTAGCGGGGGGACGCACAGATACGCAGTATTTT. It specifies CASSPPLAGGRTDTQYF.

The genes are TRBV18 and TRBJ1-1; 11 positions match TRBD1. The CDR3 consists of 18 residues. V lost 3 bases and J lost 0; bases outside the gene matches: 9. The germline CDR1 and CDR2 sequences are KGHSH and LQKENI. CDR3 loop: CASSPRGTGGSMNTEAFF. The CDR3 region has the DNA TGTGCCAGCTCACCTCGGGGGACAGGGGGGTCTATGAACACTGAAGCTTTCTTT.

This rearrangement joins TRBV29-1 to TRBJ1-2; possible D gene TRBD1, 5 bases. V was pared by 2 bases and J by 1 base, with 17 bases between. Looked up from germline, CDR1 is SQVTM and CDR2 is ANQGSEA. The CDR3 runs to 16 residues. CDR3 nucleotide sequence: TGCAGCGTTGAAACGGGTATGGGGGGAGTTAACTATGGCTACACCTTC. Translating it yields CSVETGMGGVNYGYTF.

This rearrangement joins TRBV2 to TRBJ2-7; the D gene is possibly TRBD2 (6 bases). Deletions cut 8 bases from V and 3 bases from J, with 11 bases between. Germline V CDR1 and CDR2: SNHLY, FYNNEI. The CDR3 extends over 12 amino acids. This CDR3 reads CASGQDYYEQYF. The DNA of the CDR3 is TGTGCCAGCGGCCAGGACTACTACGAGCAGTACTTC.

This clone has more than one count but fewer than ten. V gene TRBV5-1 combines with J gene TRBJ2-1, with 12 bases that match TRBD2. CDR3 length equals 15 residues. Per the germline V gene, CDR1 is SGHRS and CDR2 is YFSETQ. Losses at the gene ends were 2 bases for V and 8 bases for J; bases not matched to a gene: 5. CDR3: CASSLVLAGGDEQFF. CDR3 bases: TGCGCCAGCAGCTTAGTACTAGCGGGGGGCGATGAGCAGTTCTTC.

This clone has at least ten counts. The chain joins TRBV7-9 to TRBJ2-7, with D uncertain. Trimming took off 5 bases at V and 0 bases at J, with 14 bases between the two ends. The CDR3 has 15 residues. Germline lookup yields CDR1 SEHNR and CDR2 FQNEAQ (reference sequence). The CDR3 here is CASSGMGTSSYEQYF. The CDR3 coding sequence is TGTGCCAGCAGCGGAATGGGCACGAGCTCCTACGAGCAGTACTTC.

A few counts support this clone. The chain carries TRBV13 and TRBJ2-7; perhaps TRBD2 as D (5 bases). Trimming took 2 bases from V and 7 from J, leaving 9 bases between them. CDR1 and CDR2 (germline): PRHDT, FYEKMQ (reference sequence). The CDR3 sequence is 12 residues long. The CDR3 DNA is TGTGCCAGCAGCTTAAGTAGCGCGGAGCAGTACTTC. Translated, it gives CASSLSSAEQYF.

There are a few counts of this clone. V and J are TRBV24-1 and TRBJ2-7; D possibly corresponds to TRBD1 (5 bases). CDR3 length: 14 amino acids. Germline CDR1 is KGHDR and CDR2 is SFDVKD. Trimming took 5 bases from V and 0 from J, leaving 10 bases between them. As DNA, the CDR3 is TGTGCCACCAGTGGGGCAGGGTCCTCCTACGAGCAGTACTTC. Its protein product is CATSGAGSSYEQYF.

CDR3 in DNA: TGTGCCAGCAGTATTTGGACAGAAGAGACCCAGTACTTC. Its translation: CASSIWTEETQYF. V is TRBV5-5 and J is TRBJ2-5; possible D gene TRBD1, 6 bases. The germline V gene encodes CDR1 SGHKS and CDR2 YYEKEE (reference sequence). The V gene lost 5 bases and the J gene lost 3 bases, with 11 bases spanning the gap. The CDR3 is 13 residues long.